This TCR beta chain was identified in a study of OX40 agonist ivuxolimab in advanced cancers. This CDR3 contains 13 residues. Germline V gene data show CDR1 as SGHRS and CDR2 as YFSETQ. The V end was cut by 7 bases, the J end by 0 bases, with 8 bases between. Sequenced by immunoSEQ multiplex PCR; TCRdb stores in-frame clones only, minus some. The table lists around 50,000 clones, around 84% of them singletons. The receptor was derived from an adult with an advanced solid tumor such as melanoma, head and neck, liver or kidney cancer. This chain links TRBV5-1 with TRBJ1-3; D not certain. The sequenced sample was CD4+ or CD8+ T cells sorted from blood, obtained in a trial of the OX40 agonist ivuxolimab. The CDR3 nucleotides are TGCGCCAGCTTCGACGGCTCTGGAAACACCATATATTTT. As protein: CASFDGSGNTIYF.